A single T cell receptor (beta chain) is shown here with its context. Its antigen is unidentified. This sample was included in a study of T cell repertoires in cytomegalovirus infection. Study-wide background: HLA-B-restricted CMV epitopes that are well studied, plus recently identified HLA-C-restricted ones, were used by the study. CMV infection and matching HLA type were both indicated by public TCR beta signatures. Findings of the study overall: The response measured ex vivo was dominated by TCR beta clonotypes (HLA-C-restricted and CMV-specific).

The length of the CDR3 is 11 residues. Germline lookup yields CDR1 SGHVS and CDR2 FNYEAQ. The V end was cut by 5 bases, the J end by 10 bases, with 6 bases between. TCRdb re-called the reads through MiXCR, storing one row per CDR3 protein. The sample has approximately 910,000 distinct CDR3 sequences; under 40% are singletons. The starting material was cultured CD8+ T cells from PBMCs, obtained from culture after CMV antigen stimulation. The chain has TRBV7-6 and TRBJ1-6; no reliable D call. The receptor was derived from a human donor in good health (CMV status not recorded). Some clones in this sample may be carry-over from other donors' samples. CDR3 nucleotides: TGTGCCAGCAGCCCAGTGTCACCCCTCCACTTT. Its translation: CASSPVSPLHF.